The 5 T cell receptor beta chains in this list originate from one sample, sequenced in a study of cytomegalovirus exposure and HLA in healthy donors. Profiling relied on immunoSEQ multiplex PCR, and the TCRdb table lists in-frame clones only, not all of them. The sample lists about 160,000 clones; roughly 91% were seen once. The source material was PBMCs. All receptors derive from a man aged 18 to 29 in good health and CMV-seropositive.

V gene TRBV27 combines with J gene TRBJ2-5; 9 bases are a match to TRBD2. V shed 9 bases, J shed 6 bases, and the junction held 5 bases outside the gene matches. The CDR3 runs to 12 residues. Germline V CDR1 and CDR2: MNHEY, SMNVEV (reference sequence). The CDR3 DNA sequence: TGTGCCAGTTCCGGGACTAGCAAGACCCAGTACTTC. Translation: CASSGTSKTQYF.

This chain connects TRBV5-1 to TRBJ2-2, with 7 bases aligning to TRBD1. Looked up from germline, CDR1 is SGHRS and CDR2 is YFSETQ. The V and J ends lost 5 bases and 0 bases, in that order; junction bases with no gene match: 4. The CDR3 spans 15 residues. CDR3: CASSYDRANTGELFF. The CDR3 bases are TGCGCCAGCAGTTACGACAGGGCGAACACCGGGGAGCTGTTTTTT.

The gene calls are TRBV29-1 and TRBJ2-1; maybe TRBD1 (5 bases). With 7 bases removed from V and 4 bases from J, the gap between germline ends came to 11 bases. The CDR3 has 12 amino acids. From germline, CDR1 is SQVTM and CDR2 ANQGSEA. The CDR3 sequence: CSGTPEYNEQFF. The CDR3 coding sequence is TGCAGCGGGACACCGGAATACAATGAGCAGTTCTTC.

V is TRBV5-3 and J is TRBJ1-4, with 10 bases fitting TRBD1. TRBV5-3 is an open reading frame whose function is uncertain. There are 16 residues in the CDR3. V shed 0 bases, J shed 8 bases, and the junction held 7 bases outside the gene matches. CDR3 bases: TGTGCCAGAAGCTTGGCCTGCGACAGGGGGCAGGAAAAACTGTTTTTT. Amino acid sequence: CARSLACDRGQEKLFF.

This clone has only a few counts. The rearrangement uses TRBV9 and TRBJ2-7, with TRBD2 matching 10 bases. The V and J ends lost 2 bases and 5 bases, in that order; junction bases with no gene match: 4. This CDR3 is 14 amino acids long. Germline V gene sequence: CDR1 SGDLS, CDR2 YYNGEE. The CDR3 sequence: CASSVGAGGDEQYF. In DNA form, the CDR3 reads TGTGCCAGCAGCGTTGGAGCGGGAGGGGACGAGCAGTACTTC.